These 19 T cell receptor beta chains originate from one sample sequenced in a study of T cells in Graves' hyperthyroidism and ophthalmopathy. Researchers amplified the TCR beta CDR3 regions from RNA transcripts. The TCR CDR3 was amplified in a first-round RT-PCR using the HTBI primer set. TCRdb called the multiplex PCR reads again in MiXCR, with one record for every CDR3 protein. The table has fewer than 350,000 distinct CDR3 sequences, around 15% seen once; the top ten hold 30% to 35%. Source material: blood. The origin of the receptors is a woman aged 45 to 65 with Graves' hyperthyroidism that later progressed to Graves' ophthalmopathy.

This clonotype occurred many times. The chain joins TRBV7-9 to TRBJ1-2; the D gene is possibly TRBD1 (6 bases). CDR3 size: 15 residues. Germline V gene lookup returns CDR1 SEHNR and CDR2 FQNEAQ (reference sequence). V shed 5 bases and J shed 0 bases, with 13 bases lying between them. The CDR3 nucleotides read TGTGCCAGCAGCCTAGAGGGACAAGCTAACTATGGCTACACCTTC. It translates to CASSLEGQANYGYTF.

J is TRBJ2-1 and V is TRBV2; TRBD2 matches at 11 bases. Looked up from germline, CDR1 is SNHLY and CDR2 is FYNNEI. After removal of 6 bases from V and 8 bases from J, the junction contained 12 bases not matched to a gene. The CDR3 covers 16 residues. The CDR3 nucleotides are TGTGCCAGCAGGGCAGAACTAGCGGGAGAAGTGGATGAGCAGTTCTTC. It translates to CASRAELAGEVDEQFF.

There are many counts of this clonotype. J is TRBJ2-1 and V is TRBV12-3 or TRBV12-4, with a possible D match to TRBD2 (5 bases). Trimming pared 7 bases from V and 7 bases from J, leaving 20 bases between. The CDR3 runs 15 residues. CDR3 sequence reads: CASTPPSTTGNEQFF. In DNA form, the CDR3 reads TGTGCCAGCACTCCCCCTAGCACAACCGGGAATGAGCAGTTCTTC.

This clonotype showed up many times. CDR3 region: CASSLEDRVVGELFF. As DNA, the CDR3 is TGTGCCAGCAGCTTAGAGGACAGGGTGGTCGGGGAGCTGTTTTTT. The chain employs TRBV11-2 and TRBJ2-2; 8 bases fit TRBD1. With 0 bases clipped from V and 7 bases from J, the junction kept 4 bases outside the gene matches. Germline loops: CDR1 SGHAT, CDR2 FQNNGV. This CDR3 has 15 amino acids.

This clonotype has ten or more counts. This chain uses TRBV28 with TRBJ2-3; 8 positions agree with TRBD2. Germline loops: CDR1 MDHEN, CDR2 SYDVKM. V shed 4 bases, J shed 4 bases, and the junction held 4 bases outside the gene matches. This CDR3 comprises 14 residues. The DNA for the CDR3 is TGTGCCAGCAGTTCGATAGCGGGATCAGATACGCAGTATTTT. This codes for CASSSIAGSDTQYF.

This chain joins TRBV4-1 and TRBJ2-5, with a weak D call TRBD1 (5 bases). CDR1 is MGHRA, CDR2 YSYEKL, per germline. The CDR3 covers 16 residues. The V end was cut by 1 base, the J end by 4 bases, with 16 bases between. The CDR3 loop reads CASSQGWGPTGETQYF. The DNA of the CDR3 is TGCGCCAGCAGCCAAGGATGGGGCCCAACGGGAGAGACCCAGTACTTC.

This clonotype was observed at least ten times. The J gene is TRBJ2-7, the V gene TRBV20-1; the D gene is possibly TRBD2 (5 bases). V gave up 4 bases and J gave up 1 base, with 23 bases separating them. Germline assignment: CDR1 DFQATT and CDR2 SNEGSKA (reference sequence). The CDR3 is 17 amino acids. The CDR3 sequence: CSATRQIGLIGSYEQYF. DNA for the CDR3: TGCAGTGCTACAAGGCAAATCGGACTGATAGGGTCCTACGAGCAGTACTTC.

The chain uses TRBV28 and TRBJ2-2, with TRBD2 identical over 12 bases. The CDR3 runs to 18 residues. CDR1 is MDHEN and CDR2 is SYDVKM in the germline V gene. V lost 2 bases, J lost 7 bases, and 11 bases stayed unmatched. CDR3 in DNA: TGTGCCAGCAGTTTAGGGGTTCTAGCGGGAGGGGGCGGCGGGGAGCTGTTTTTT. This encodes CASSLGVLAGGGGGELFF.

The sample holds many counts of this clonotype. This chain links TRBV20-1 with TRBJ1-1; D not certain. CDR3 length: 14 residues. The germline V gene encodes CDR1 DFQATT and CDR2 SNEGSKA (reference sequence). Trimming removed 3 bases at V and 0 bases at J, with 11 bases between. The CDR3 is CSASKQALNTEAFF. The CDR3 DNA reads TGCAGTGCTAGTAAGCAGGCTTTGAACACTGAAGCTTTCTTT.

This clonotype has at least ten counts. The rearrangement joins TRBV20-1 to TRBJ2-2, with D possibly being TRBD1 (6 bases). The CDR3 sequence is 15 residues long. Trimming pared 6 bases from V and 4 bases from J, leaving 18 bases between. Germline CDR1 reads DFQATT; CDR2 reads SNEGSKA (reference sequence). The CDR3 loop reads CSAPFRGHSTGELFF. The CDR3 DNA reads TGCAGTGCCCCGTTCAGGGGACACTCCACCGGGGAGCTGTTTTTT.

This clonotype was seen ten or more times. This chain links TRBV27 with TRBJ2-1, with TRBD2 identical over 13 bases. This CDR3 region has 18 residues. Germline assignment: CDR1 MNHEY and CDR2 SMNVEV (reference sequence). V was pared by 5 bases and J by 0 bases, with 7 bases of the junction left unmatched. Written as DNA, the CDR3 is TGTGCCAGCAGTATTCTAGGACTAGCGGGAGTCTCCTACAATGAGCAGTTCTTC. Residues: CASSILGLAGVSYNEQFF.

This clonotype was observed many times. The chain's CDR3 is CASSLSRLARWGETQYF. CDR3 sequence (DNA): TGTGCCAGCAGTTTATCCCGACTAGCCCGGTGGGGCGAGACCCAGTACTTC. The rearrangement joins TRBV28 to TRBJ2-5; 7 nucleotides line up with TRBD2. The CDR3 is 17 amino acids. The junction had 13 bases not matched to a gene; V was cut back by 1 base and J by 5 bases. The germline V gene has CDR1 MDHEN and CDR2 SYDVKM.

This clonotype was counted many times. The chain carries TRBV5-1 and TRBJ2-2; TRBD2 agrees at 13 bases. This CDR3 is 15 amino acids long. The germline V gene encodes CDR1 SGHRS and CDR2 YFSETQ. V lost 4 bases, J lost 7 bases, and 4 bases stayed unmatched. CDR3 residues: CASSPGLAGYGELFF. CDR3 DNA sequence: TGCGCCAGCAGCCCGGGACTAGCGGGGTACGGGGAGCTGTTTTTT.

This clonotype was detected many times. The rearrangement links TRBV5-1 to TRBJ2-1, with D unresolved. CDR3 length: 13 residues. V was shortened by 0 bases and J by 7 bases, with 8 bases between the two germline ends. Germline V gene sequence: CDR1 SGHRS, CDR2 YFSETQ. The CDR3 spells CASSLEVVNEQFF. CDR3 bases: TGCGCCAGCAGCTTGGAGGTAGTTAATGAGCAGTTCTTC.

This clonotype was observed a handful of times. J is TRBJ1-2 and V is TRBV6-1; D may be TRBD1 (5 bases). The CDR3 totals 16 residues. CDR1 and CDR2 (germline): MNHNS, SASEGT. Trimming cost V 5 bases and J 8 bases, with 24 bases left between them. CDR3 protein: CASSSFNRFRLLGYTF. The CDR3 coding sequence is TGTGCCAGCAGTTCCTTTAACAGGTTTCGCTTATTGGGCTACACCTTC.

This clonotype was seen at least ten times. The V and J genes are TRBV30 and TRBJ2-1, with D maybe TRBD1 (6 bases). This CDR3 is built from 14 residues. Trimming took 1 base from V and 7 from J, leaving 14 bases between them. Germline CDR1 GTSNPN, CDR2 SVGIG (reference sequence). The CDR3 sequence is CAWSGQAGWNEQFF. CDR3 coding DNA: TGTGCCTGGAGTGGACAGGCAGGTTGGAATGAGCAGTTCTTC.

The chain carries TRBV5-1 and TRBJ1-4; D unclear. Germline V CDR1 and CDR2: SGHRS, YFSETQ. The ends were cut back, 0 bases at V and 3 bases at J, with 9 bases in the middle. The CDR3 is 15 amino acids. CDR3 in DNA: TGCGCCAGCAGCTTGGGACGGATTGCTAATGAAAAACTGTTTTTT. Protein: CASSLGRIANEKLFF.

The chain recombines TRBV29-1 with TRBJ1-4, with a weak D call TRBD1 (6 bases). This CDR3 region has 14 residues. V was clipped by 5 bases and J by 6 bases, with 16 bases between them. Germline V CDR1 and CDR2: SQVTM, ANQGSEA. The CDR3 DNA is TGCAGCGTTCGGCATGGCAGGGGACATGAAAAACTGTTTTTT. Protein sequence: CSVRHGRGHEKLFF.

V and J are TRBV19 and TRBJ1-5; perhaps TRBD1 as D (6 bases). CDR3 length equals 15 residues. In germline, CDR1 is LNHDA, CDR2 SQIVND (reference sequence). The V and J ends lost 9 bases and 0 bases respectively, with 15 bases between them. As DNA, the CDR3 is TGTGCCAGCCGGGACATCGTATATAGCAATCAGCCCCAGCATTTT. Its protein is CASRDIVYSNQPQHF.